Shown below are 18 T cell receptor beta chains from a single sample sequenced in a study of control samples from healthy donors and cancer patients. The assay was immunoSEQ multiplex PCR, and TCRdb's table has in-frame clones only and misses some. This sample has approximately 94,000 clones, with more than 85% found just once. Sequencing was performed on blood. Source of these receptors: a woman aged 25 to 45 in good health.

This sequence joins TRBV6-5 and TRBJ1-5, with D maybe TRBD1 (6 bases). This CDR3 has 13 amino acids. Trimming removed 5 bases from V and 5 bases from J, with 10 bases in between. Germline values: CDR1 MNHEY, CDR2 SVGAGI. The CDR3 DNA is TGTGCCAGCAGTAACAGGGCAGATCAGCCCCAGCATTTT. Its protein is CASSNRADQPQHF.

The chain is built from TRBV15 and TRBJ2-5; D not certain. Germline loops: CDR1 LNHNV, CDR2 YYDKDF (reference sequence). The V end was cut by 2 bases, the J end by 4 bases, with 11 bases between. The CDR3 is 14 residues long. CDR3 protein: CATSRMQIRETQYF. The DNA for the CDR3 is TGTGCCACCAGCAGAATGCAGATCCGAGAGACCCAGTACTTC.

The chain combines TRBV3-1 (or the pseudogene TRBV3-2) with TRBJ2-1; D not resolved. V lost 6 bases and J 5 bases, leaving 11 bases between the germline ends. Germline values: CDR1 LGHDT, CDR2 YNNKEL (reference sequence). The CDR3 runs 13 residues. The CDR3 protein is CASSLGQNNEQFF. Written as DNA, the CDR3 is TGTGCCAGCAGTCTAGGCCAGAACAATGAGCAGTTCTTC.

This sequence joins TRBV6-1 and TRBJ1-6; 7 bases match TRBD1. Trimming removed 0 bases from V and 9 bases from J; junction bases left unmatched: 5. The CDR3 sequence is 15 residues long. In germline, CDR1 is MNHNS, CDR2 SASEGT. CDR3 in amino acids: CASSEAQGVRSPLHF. The CDR3, as DNA: TGTGCCAGCAGTGAAGCGCAGGGGGTTCGTTCACCCCTCCACTTT.

The chain carries TRBV6-1 and TRBJ1-2, with D possibly matching TRBD1 (6 bases). The germline V gene has CDR1 MNHNS and CDR2 SASEGT. Trimming pared 0 bases from V and 7 bases from J, leaving 15 bases between. The length of the CDR3 is 15 residues. In nucleotides, the CDR3 is TGTGCCAGCAGTGAAGCACCCGGGGGGCGAGGTGGCTACACCTTC. Encoded protein: CASSEAPGGRGGYTF.

A single count supports this clone. The J gene is TRBJ2-3, the V gene TRBV28; 15 bases are shared with TRBD2. This CDR3 region has 18 residues. In germline, CDR1 is MDHEN, CDR2 SYDVKM. Losses at the gene ends were 6 bases for V and 5 bases for J; bases not matched to a gene: 12. The CDR3 sequence: CASRKTGLAGGHEDTQYF. The CDR3 DNA sequence: TGTGCCAGCAGAAAAACTGGACTAGCGGGGGGGCATGAAGATACGCAGTATTTT.

The CDR3 here is CASSQSGGVYQETQYF. CDR3 nucleotides: TGCGCCAGCAGCCAAAGCGGGGGGGTGTACCAAGAGACCCAGTACTTC. The chain has TRBV4-1 and TRBJ2-5; the match to TRBD2 covers 10 bases. The CDR3 consists of 16 residues. Germline lookup yields CDR1 MGHRA and CDR2 YSYEKL. Trimming cost V 2 bases and J 0 bases; bases outside gene matches: 3.

The V gene is TRBV28, the J gene TRBJ1-1, with D unclear. CDR1 is MDHEN, CDR2 SYDVKM, per germline. This CDR3 has 17 amino acids. V was pared by 4 bases and J by 1 base, with 19 bases between. The CDR3 sequence is CASSSSFTSGGNTEAFF. CDR3 bases: TGTGCCAGCAGTTCGTCTTTTACAAGTGGAGGGAACACTGAAGCTTTCTTT.

The J gene is TRBJ2-3, the V gene TRBV30; a weak D match, TRBD1 (5 bases). The ends were cut back, 5 bases at V and 4 bases at J, with 10 bases in the middle. Germline V gene data show CDR1 as GTSNPN and CDR2 as SVGIG (reference sequence). The CDR3 extends over 12 amino acids. The DNA of the CDR3 is TGTGCCTGGGAAGGGGCTGCAGATACGCAGTATTTT. It specifies CAWEGAADTQYF.

This chain joins TRBV10-2 and TRBJ2-3; D gene unclear. Trimming removed 0 bases from V and 0 bases from J, with 10 bases in between. The CDR3 consists of 16 residues. Germline V gene data show CDR1 as WSHSY and CDR2 as SAAADI. CDR3 nucleotides: TGCGCCAGCAGTGAGTCCCGGCTACTTAGCACAGATACGCAGTATTTT. Translating gives CASSESRLLSTDTQYF.

This chain uses TRBV24-1 with TRBJ1-5; D unresolved. V was cut by 3 bases and J by 6 bases, with 11 bases left in between. This CDR3 comprises 14 residues. Germline-derived CDR1 and CDR2 are KGHDR and SFDVKD. CDR3 in DNA: TGTGCCACCAGTGATAATTCGGTGAGTCAGCCCCAGCATTTT. Its translation: CATSDNSVSQPQHF.

The sample holds a few counts of this clone. The chain uses TRBV19 and TRBJ2-4; D perhaps matches TRBD1 (5 bases). V shed 4 bases and J shed 0 bases, with 7 bases lying between them. Germline lookup yields CDR1 LNHDA and CDR2 SQIVND (reference sequence). CDR3 length: 14 amino acids. This chain's CDR3 is CASSNQGAKNIQYF. CDR3 sequence (DNA): TGTGCCAGTAGTAACCAGGGAGCCAAAAACATTCAGTACTTC.

CDR3 DNA: TGTGCCAGCAGGGGGGACTCGGGCTACGAGCAGTACTTC. It codes for CASRGDSGYEQYF. The chain uses TRBV28 and TRBJ2-7; tentatively, D is TRBD2 (6 bases). Germline V gene data show CDR1 as MDHEN and CDR2 as SYDVKM. With 6 bases removed from V and 3 bases from J, the gap between germline ends came to 12 bases. The CDR3 extends over 13 amino acids.

The sample holds one count of this clone. The chain carries TRBV2 and TRBJ1-5, with TRBD1 as a possible D gene (6 bases). Germline V gene sequence: CDR1 SNHLY, CDR2 FYNNEI. The CDR3 extends over 14 amino acids. Trimming left V 6 bases short and J 2 bases short, with 11 bases between. The CDR3 loop is CASRPNRGNQPQHF. CDR3 coding DNA: TGTGCCAGCAGGCCCAACAGGGGCAATCAGCCCCAGCATTTT.

The rearrangement uses TRBV11-1 and TRBJ2-7; weak D call: TRBD2 (6 bases). Looked up from germline, CDR1 is SGHAT and CDR2 is FQDESV (reference sequence). The CDR3 consists of 15 residues. V was clipped by 2 bases and J by 3 bases, with 14 bases between them. The CDR3 is CASSLSSAGNYEQYF. CDR3 DNA: TGTGCCAGCAGCTTATCGTCGGCGGGAAACTACGAGCAGTACTTC. Variable domain in full (rest from reference TRBV11-1 and TRBJ2-7): EAEVAQSPRYKITEKSQAVAFWCDPISGHATLYWYRQILGQGPELLVQFQDESVVDDSQLPKDRFSAERLKGVDSTLKIQPAELGDSAMYLCASSLSSAGNYEQYFGPGTRLTVT.

This clone was observed once. V gene TRBV10-3 combines with J gene TRBJ1-1; D is perhaps TRBD1 (6 bases). V lost 4 bases to trimming and J lost 2 bases, with 11 bases between them. CDR3 length: 14 residues. Germline V gene data show CDR1 as ENHRY and CDR2 as SYGVKD. CDR3 region: CAISVEGGNTEAFF. The CDR3 coding sequence is TGTGCCATCAGTGTAGAGGGGGGAAACACTGAAGCTTTCTTT.

The chain joins TRBV3-1 (or the pseudogene TRBV3-2) to TRBJ1-6, with a possible D match to TRBD1 (5 bases). V was trimmed by 4 bases and J by 14 bases, leaving 12 bases between them. CDR3 size: 12 residues. Germline CDR1 and CDR2: LGHDT and YNNKEL (reference sequence). The CDR3 nucleotides are TGTGCCAGCAGCCTTCTAGGAGGGGCCCTCCACTTT. It translates to CASSLLGGALHF.

DNA for the CDR3: TGTGCCAGCAGCCGCTCTCTACAGCGCCAAGGCACTGAAGCTTTCTTT. This encodes CASSRSLQRQGTEAFF. This chain joins TRBV5-6 and TRBJ1-1; no clear D gene. This CDR3 has 16 amino acids. CDR1 is SGHDT, CDR2 YYEEEE, per germline. With 4 bases removed from V and 4 bases from J, the gap between germline ends came to 20 bases.